The following is a TCR beta chain sequence with its context. The count of this clone is one. The antigen it binds to is not known. Base qualities were left out, and no much larger clone turns up one base away. Participants in the prospective study were aged about 18 to 100 years, lived in about two dozen United States geographic areas, and enrolled through a virtual design. In the prospective study, participants were assigned to cohorts based on the clinical history participants reported in a screening survey and a study questionnaire. In the prospective study, whole blood, serum and a nasopharyngeal or oropharyngeal swab were collected from each participant by mobile phlebotomists. Participants in the prospective study had the option to provide additional blood draws and questionnaires over an approximately 2-month period. Before DNA extraction, blood samples from the prospective study were shipped at room temperature or frozen.

The entry originates in a study of blood T cell repertoires in COVID-19 (dated by TCRdb to about 2020). Concerning the study at large: Samples from collaborators originated in the United States, Italy and Spain and spanned both the acute and convalescent phases of COVID-19. The material from the prospective study consisted of cDNA or gDNA derived from T cells, B-cell-depleted T cells, or PBMCs. HLA class I and class II types, where available, came from metadata supplied by the sample provider rather than from assay-based typing. Nearly every sample came with metadata listing a de-identified subject ID, COVID-19 status, age in years and sex. The repertoires were released in a freely available public database intended as a resource for research on the immune response to SARS-CoV-2. The samples were drawn from two sources: the first 160 participants of the ongoing ImmuneRACE study, and 1,200 or so subjects contributed by 6 global collaborators. Deeply sampled blood TCRbeta repertoires from subjects exposed to, actively infected with, or recovered from COVID-19 were included in the dataset.

Broader findings and caveats from the paper: How much clinical and demographic metadata was included differed by source and by participant, and the metadata was provided uncurated.

V loses 5 bases at its end and J loses 2 bases; junction bases beyond the gene matches: 3. CDR1 and CDR2 are read off the germline V gene as KGHDR and SFDVKD. The CDR3 starts with the cysteine, ends with the phenylalanine, and has 14 residues. Just the 42-base CDR3 DNA is kept, in frame starting at base 1. The immunoSEQ Assay, a bias-controlled multiplex PCR, was used to amplify TCRbeta CDR3 regions from genomic DNA. Regarding the original processing steps: The number of nucleated cells in each sample was estimated from the amplification of reference gene primers within the assay. To quantify the absolute abundance of each unique TCRbeta CDR3 rearrangement, sequence reads were collapsed and filtered. For each sample, productive Simpson clonality was calculated as the square root of Simpson's diversity index across productive rearrangements. The table was pulled from immuneACCESS by TCRdb, which kept in-frame rearrangements only. Such tables lose some clones; where checked, under half of the loss comes from unresolved V genes, and the rest has no known cause. V, J and clone size reflect that table, while D and trimming were determined from the DNA. This sample lists 400,000 to 550,000 clones; about 85% were detected once. The ten largest account for roughly 2% of the sample.

The material sequenced was PBMCs or T cells enriched from blood (not recorded which). This TCR came from a woman in her late teens or twenties with acute COVID-19. This receptor chain uses TRBV24-1 and TRBJ2-7; a stretch of 9 junction bases matches TRBD1. At the DNA level, the sequence is TGTGCCACCAGTGGTGGGGACAGGGCCTACGAGCAGTACTTC. This encodes CATSGGDRAYEQYF.